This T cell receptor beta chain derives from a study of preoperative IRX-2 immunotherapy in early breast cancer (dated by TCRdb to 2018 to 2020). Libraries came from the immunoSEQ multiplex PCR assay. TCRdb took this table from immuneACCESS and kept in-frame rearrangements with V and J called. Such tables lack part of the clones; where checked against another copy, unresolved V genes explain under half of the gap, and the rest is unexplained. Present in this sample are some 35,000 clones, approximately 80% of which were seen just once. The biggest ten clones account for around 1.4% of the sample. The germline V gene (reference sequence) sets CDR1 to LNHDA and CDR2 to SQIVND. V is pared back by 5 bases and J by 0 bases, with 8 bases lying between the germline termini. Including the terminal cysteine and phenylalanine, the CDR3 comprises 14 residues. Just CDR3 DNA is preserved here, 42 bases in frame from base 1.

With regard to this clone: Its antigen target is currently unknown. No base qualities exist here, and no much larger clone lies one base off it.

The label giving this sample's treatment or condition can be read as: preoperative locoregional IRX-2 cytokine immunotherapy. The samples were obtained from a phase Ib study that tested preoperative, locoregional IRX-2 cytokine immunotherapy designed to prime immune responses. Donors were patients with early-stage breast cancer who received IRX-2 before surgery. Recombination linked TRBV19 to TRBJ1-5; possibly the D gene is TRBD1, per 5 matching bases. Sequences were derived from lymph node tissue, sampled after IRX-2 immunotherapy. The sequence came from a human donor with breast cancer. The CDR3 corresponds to CASSHTGSNQPQHF. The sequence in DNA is TGTGCCAGTAGTCACACAGGTAGCAATCAGCCCCAGCATTTT.